Listed here is a single T cell receptor (beta chain). Germline values: CDR1 MNHNY, CDR2 SVGAGI (reference sequence). V was clipped by 5 bases and J by 3 bases; unmatched bases: 9. This CDR3 contains 15 residues. TCRdb keeps only in-frame clones here, not all; method: immunoSEQ multiplex PCR. The data show more than 80,000 clones, about 95% seen once. These data originate in a study of T cell changes during pregnancy in multiple sclerosis. The sequence was obtained from a female donor with multiple sclerosis, enrolled in a pregnancy study. The chain employs TRBV6-6 and TRBJ1-2; 7 positions match TRBD1. The sample consisted of peripheral blood, taken in the second trimester of pregnancy. The CDR3 reads CASSLDRETYYGYTF. DNA of the CDR3: TGTGCCAGCAGTCTAGACAGGGAAACCTACTATGGCTACACCTTC.